This T cell receptor beta chain was profiled in a study of cytomegalovirus exposure and HLA in healthy donors. At the level of the study: The 100 million to 120 million unique TCR beta sequences, from 150 million to 200 million T cells, were found by an earlier analysis.

This clone has just a few counts. Its antigen is not identified. Findings of the study overall: Testing in vitro showed three CMV-associated chains specific for CMV antigens. High specificity and sensitivity for cytomegalovirus status were reported for the classifier.

The PCR ran on 60 Vbeta and 13 Jbeta primers. TCRdb keeps only in-frame clones here, not all; method: immunoSEQ multiplex PCR. Among 120,000 to 150,000 clones listed, 50% to 75% were seen once. Germline CDR1 is SGHRS and CDR2 is YFSETQ. The CDR3 runs 13 residues. V shed 4 bases and J shed 7 bases, with 15 bases lying between them. This receptor was obtained from a woman aged 25 to 39 in good health and CMV-seropositive. Input material: PBMCs. The chain carries TRBV5-1 and TRBJ2-7; the D gene is possibly TRBD2 (7 bases). The CDR3 protein is CASSARGAEEQYF. Written as DNA, the CDR3 is TGCGCCAGCAGCGCCCGGGGGGCGGAAGAGCAGTACTTC.